The subject of this entry is one TCR beta chain. What it binds is not known. This specimen belongs to a study of T-cell memory formation after mild COVID-19. At the level of the study: The two donors had largely donor-specific TCR clusters.

TCRdb used MiXCR to reprocess the 5' RACE reads, holding one entry per CDR3 protein. The sample contains approximately 350,000 distinct CDR3 sequences, 25% to 30% of which appear only once. Findings of the study overall: SARS-CoV-2 specificity was not confirmed for second-wave clones peaking on day 37.

V dropped 3 bases and J dropped 3 bases, with 3 bases sitting between them. In germline, CDR1 is SQVTM, CDR2 ANQGSEA. This CDR3 has 11 residues. The clonotype was recovered from an adult woman who had mild COVID-19 (a few samples of this study predate the infection). Cell type and time point are not known. This sequence joins TRBV29-1 and TRBJ2-1; D gene uncertain. The sample comprised PBMCs or a T cell subset sorted from them (not recorded which). This chain's CDR3 is CSVDGYNEQFF. CDR3 coding DNA: TGCAGCGTTGACGGCTACAATGAGCAGTTCTTC.